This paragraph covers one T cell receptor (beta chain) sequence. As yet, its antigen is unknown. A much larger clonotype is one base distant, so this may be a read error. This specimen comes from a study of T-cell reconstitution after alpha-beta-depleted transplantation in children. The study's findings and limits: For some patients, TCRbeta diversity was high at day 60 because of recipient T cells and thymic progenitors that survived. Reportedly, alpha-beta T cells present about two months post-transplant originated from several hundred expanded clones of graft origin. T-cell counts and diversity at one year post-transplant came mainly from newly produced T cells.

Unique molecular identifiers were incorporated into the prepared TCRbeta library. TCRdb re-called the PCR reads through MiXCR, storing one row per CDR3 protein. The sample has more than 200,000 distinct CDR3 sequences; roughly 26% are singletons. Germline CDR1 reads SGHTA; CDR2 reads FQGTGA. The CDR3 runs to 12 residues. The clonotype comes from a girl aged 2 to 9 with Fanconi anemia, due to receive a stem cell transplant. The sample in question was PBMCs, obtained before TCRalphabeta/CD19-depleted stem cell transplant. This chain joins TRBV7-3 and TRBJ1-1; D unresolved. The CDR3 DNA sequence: TGTGCCAGCAACTTAGGGCCGGGTGAAGCTTTCTTT. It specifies CASNLGPGEAFF.